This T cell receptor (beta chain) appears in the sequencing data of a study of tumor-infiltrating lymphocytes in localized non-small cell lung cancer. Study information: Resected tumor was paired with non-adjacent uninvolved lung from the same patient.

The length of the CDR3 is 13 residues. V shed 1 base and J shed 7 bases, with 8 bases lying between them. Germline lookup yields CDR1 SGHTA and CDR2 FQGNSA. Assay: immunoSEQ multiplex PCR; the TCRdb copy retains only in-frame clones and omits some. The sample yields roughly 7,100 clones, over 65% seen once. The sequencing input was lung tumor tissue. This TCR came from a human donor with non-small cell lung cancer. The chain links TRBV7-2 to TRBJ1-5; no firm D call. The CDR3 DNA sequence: TGTGCCAGCAGCTTAGAGATGGGGCAGCCCCAGCATTTT. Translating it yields CASSLEMGQPQHF. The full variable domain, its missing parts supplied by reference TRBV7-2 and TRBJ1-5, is GAGVSQSPSNKVTEKGKDVELRCDPISGHTALYWYRQSLGQGLEFLIYFQGNSAPDKSGLPSDRFSAERTGGSVSTLTIQRTQQEDSAVYLCASSLEMGQPQHFGDGTRLSIL.